This TCR beta chain was recorded in a study of CD8 T cells in Susac syndrome. Study conclusions and caveats: Only a relatively small number of individuals were included in the TCR sequencing and HLA analysis.

The control participants were healthy donors, and these controls were matched with respect to both age and sex. Purification of the CD8+ and CD4+ T cells relied on negative isolation, and TEMRA cells underwent FACS enrichment. Reverse transcription of 0.5 to 1 ug RNA was performed with random hexamers. The TCR beta CDR3 was amplified by immunoSEQ multiplex PCR across 54 Vbeta, 13 Jbeta. TCRdb passed the immunoSEQ multiplex PCR reads through MiXCR, listing each CDR3 protein once. The sample yields more than 85,000 distinct CDR3 sequences, 90% to 98% seen once. Regarding this clonotype: Antigen specificity is unknown.

Sequenced input: CD4+ T cells from PBMCs. The sequence derives from a human donor in good health.

The CDR3 DNA reads as TGTGCCAGCAGTCTTGGTTCTACCGGGGAGCTGTTTTTT. It yields the protein CASSLGSTGELFF. The rearrangement uses TRBV28 and TRBJ2-2; D call uncertain. This CDR3 has 13 residues. CDR1 MDHEN and CDR2 SYDVKM come from the germline V gene. The germline V and J ends were trimmed by 5 bases and 5 bases, with 9 bases remaining between them.